The rows below give T cell receptor beta chains drawn from one sample of a study of siplizumab effects on memory and regulatory T cells. Sequencing used immunoSEQ multiplex PCR; TCRdb keeps in-frame clones, though not all of them. This table has some 100,000 clones, 85% to 95% appearing once. Sequenced input: Tregs sorted from blood. The source of these receptors is a human donor in good health. Each CDR3 is given with its conserved first and last residue. Each record gives: D gene, V gene, J gene, clone size, CDR3 DNA, CDR3 protein. The D gene is left open where the match is weak. The size field is filled for only some rows; it gives once, few, many or a size class.

TRBD2	TRBV30	TRBJ2-7	.	TGTGCCTGGACCCTTCTTGCGGGAGTGGGCGAGCAGTACTTC	CAWTLLAGVGEQYF
.	TRBV19	TRBJ2-2	.	TGTGCCAGTAGTATAGCCGGGACCGGGGAGCTGTTTTTT	CASSIAGTGELFF
.	TRBV29-1	TRBJ2-2	.	TGCAGCGTTGACAGGGGTGTCGGGGAGCTGTTTTTT	CSVDRGVGELFF
.	TRBV4-1	TRBJ2-5	.	TGCGCCAGCAGCCAAGATCCGAGAGGGAGTCTTCGAGAGACCCAGTACTTC	CASSQDPRGSLRETQYF
.	TRBV14	TRBJ2-7	.	TGTGCCACCGGCCGGACCCTTTACGAGCAGTACTTC	CATGRTLYEQYF
TRBD2	TRBV4-1	TRBJ2-7	.	TGCGCCAGCAGCCAAGTGCCGCTAGGCGGGAGGGCCAACGAGCAGTACTTC	CASSQVPLGGRANEQYF
TRBD1	TRBV28	TRBJ2-7	.	TGTGCCAGCAGGAGGACCGGGACAGACCTCTACGAGCAGTACTTC	CASRRTGTDLYEQYF
TRBD1	TRBV13	TRBJ1-6	few	TGTGCCAGCAGAAGGTATCGACAGGGGGCGAAGTCACCCCTCCACTTT	CASRRYRQGAKSPLHF
.	TRBV28	TRBJ1-2	once	TGTGCCAGCAGTTTGCGGACGCATGCTAACTATGGCTACACCTTC	CASSLRTHANYGYTF
TRBD1	TRBV2	TRBJ1-5	.	TGTGCCAGTCTCCGGGACAGGGGGTTAAGGGGCAATCAGCCCCAGCATTTT	CASLRDRGLRGNQPQHF
.	TRBV19	TRBJ2-7	once	TGTGCCAGTAGTAACGCTCACCTCTTGCACGAGCAGTACTTC	CASSNAHLLHEQYF
.	TRBV11-2	TRBJ1-2	.	TGTGCCAGCAGCTCCCTCCCGCAAGCCGGGGCAGGCTACACCTTC	CASSSLPQAGAGYTF
TRBD2	TRBV5-4	TRBJ2-3	.	TGTGCCAGCAGCTGGGGACTAGCGGGTACCACTAGCACAGATACGCAGTATTTT	CASSWGLAGTTSTDTQYF
.	TRBV9	TRBJ2-5	.	TGTGCCAGCAGCCCAGTAGGGGCCGGGGAGACCCAGTACTTC	CASSPVGAGETQYF